The entry that follows covers one TCR beta chain sequence. Its target is unknown. These data come from a study of identical twins. Study-level findings and limits: A lower insertion count was a feature of abundant cord blood beta clonotypes, with no such feature in memory repertoires.

Template switching supplied a universal primer site; unique molecular identifiers were carried on the cDNA. Via MiXCR, TCRdb re-called the 5' RACE reads, giving one row per CDR3 protein. Of some 210,000 distinct CDR3 sequences in the sample, roughly 15% were seen once. This same sample was also taken into another study, of T cells expressing NK-cell markers. From that second work: A handful of donors showed these clonotypes also leading the CD3+CD56-NKG2C+ fraction.

Sample: CD8+ T cells sorted from blood. The source is a woman between 18 and 29 years old in good health.

The CDR3 protein is CASSQSLDRATEAFF. CDR3 nucleotides: TGTGCCAGCAGCCAAAGCCTCGACAGGGCCACTGAAGCTTTCTTT. The chain uses TRBV9 and TRBJ1-1; TRBD1 agrees at 7 bases. Germline V CDR1 and CDR2: SGDLS, YYNGEE. J lost 4 bases, V lost 4 bases, and 10 bases had no gene match. The CDR3 extends over 15 amino acids.